What follows are 28 T cell receptor beta chains derived from one specimen sequenced in a study of blood T cell repertoires in COVID-19. Only in-frame clones appear in the TCRdb table, and some are missing; sequencing was by immunoSEQ multiplex PCR. The sample yields approximately 110,000 clones, 80% to 85% seen once. Input material: peripheral blood. All receptors derive from a woman aged 70 to 79 with acute or convalescent COVID-19.

V is TRBV6-5 and J is TRBJ2-2, with D possibly being TRBD2 (5 bases). Germline V gene data show CDR1 as MNHEY and CDR2 as SVGAGI. Trimming stripped 6 bases from V and 11 bases from J, with 13 bases between. The CDR3 is made up of 12 amino acids. This CDR3 reads CASRLAPGELFF. Written as DNA, the CDR3 is TGTGCCAGCAGACTCGCCCCGGGAGAGCTGTTTTTT.

The V call is TRBV7-3, the J call TRBJ2-3; the D gene is possibly TRBD2 (6 bases). The CDR3 consists of 15 residues. V lost 2 bases and J 5 bases, leaving 14 bases between the germline ends. The germline V gene has CDR1 SGHTA and CDR2 FQGTGA. The CDR3 DNA reads as TGTGCCAGCAGCTTAGGGCCAGGGCGGGGAGATACGCAGTATTTT. This sequence encodes CASSLGPGRGDTQYF.

The chain uses TRBV7-8 and TRBJ1-5, with a tentative D call TRBD1 (5 bases). Looked up from germline, CDR1 is SGHVS and CDR2 is FQNEAQ. There are 13 residues in the CDR3. Trimming took off 3 bases at V and 7 bases at J, with 10 bases between the two ends. The CDR3 coding sequence is TGTGCCAGCAGCTTCGGGGGGTGGCAGCCCCAGCATTTT. Translation gives CASSFGGWQPQHF.

This clone was seen a handful of times. The gene calls are TRBV2 and TRBJ1-2; D might be TRBD1 (5 bases). Germline V gene lookup returns CDR1 SNHLY and CDR2 FYNNEI. This CDR3 is 17 amino acids long. Between the trimmed V and J ends, which lost 8 bases and 3 bases, there was a span of 25 bases. DNA of the CDR3: TGTGCCAGCCGACCCCGACAGACAACTCAGCCCTACTATGGCTACACCTTC. Amino acid sequence: CASRPRQTTQPYYGYTF.

V and J are TRBV4-1 and TRBJ1-6; tentative D call: TRBD1 (5 bases). Germline CDR1 reads MGHRA; CDR2 reads YSYEKL. The V end lost 4 bases, the J end lost 1 base, and 11 bases lay between the germline ends. This CDR3 spans 16 amino acids. CDR3 coding DNA: TGCGCCAGCAGCCCAAGTACAGGTTCCTATAATTCACCCCTCCACTTT. Its protein is CASSPSTGSYNSPLHF.

In this sample, this clone turned up once. The CDR3 is CASNREGRNTGELFF. The DNA for the CDR3 is TGTGCCAGTAATCGGGAGGGGCGGAACACCGGGGAGCTGTTTTTT. The rearrangement joins TRBV19 to TRBJ2-2; 8 bases line up with TRBD2. The CDR3 sequence is 15 residues long. V shed 7 bases and J 1 base; nucleotides not matched to a gene: 5. Germline V lookup: CDR1 LNHDA, CDR2 SQIVND (reference sequence).

This chain uses TRBV2 with TRBJ1-2; TRBD1 is a possible D gene (6 bases). V was trimmed by 7 bases and J by 4 bases, leaving 13 bases between them. CDR1 is SNHLY, CDR2 FYNNEI, per germline. This CDR3 is 13 amino acids long. CDR3 DNA sequence: TGTGCCAGCACTGGGGGGGGCGGCTATGGCTACACCTTC. As protein: CASTGGGGYGYTF.

Concerning this clone itself: The junction departs from germline at one end; a sequencing error may be responsible. Other DNA sequences of this sample code for an identical CDR3. The gene calls are TRBV7-9 and TRBJ2-7, with 11 bases aligning to TRBD2. Germline V gene sequence: CDR1 SEHNR, CDR2 FQNEAQ (reference sequence). CDR3 length equals 14 residues. The CDR3 nucleotides read TGTGCCAGCAGTTTAGCGGGAGGGCCCTACGAGCAGTACTTC. It yields the protein CASSLAGGPYEQYF.

This chain joins TRBV4-2 and TRBJ2-3; 11 bases align to TRBD2. In germline, CDR1 is LGHNA, CDR2 YNFKEQ. Trimming at V came to 1 base and at J to 4 bases, leaving 7 bases not matched to a gene. CDR3 size: 17 residues. CDR3 bases: TGTGCCAGCAGCCAAGCTCTAGCGGGAGGAGGTCCAGATACGCAGTATTTT. As protein: CASSQALAGGGPDTQYF.

The chain joins TRBV13 to TRBJ1-6; TRBD1 agrees at 9 bases. V was clipped by 4 bases and J by 10 bases; unmatched bases: 11. From germline, CDR1 is PRHDT and CDR2 FYEKMQ (reference sequence). CDR3 length: 16 amino acids. CDR3 bases: TGTGCCAGCAGCTCGACAGGAGGGACAGGGTTGTCACCCCTCCACTTT. Translation gives CASSSTGGTGLSPLHF.

The V call is TRBV5-4, the J call TRBJ2-7, with 10 bases matching TRBD1. The germline V gene encodes CDR1 SGHNT and CDR2 YYREEE (reference sequence). With V trimmed by 4 bases and J by 4 bases, 5 bases remained unmatched. The CDR3 runs 14 residues. This CDR3 reads CASSLGQGRYEQYF. The CDR3 nucleotides read TGTGCCAGCAGCCTGGGACAGGGGAGATACGAGCAGTACTTC.

The gene calls are TRBV7-8 and TRBJ1-4; D unclear. CDR3 length equals 14 residues. The V and J ends lost 0 bases and 8 bases respectively, with 10 bases between them. Germline V CDR1 and CDR2: SGHVS, FQNEAQ. CDR3 region: CASSLAGVREKLFF. In DNA form, the CDR3 reads TGTGCCAGCAGCTTAGCCGGGGTGCGGGAAAAACTGTTTTTT.

The CDR3 sequence: CASSGSTDFVSPLHF. As DNA, the CDR3 is TGTGCCAGCAGCGGATCGACAGACTTTGTTTCACCCCTCCACTTT. The chain combines TRBV7-8 with TRBJ1-6, with D possibly matching TRBD1 (5 bases). V dropped 5 bases and J dropped 9 bases, with 17 bases sitting between them. In germline, CDR1 is SGHVS, CDR2 FQNEAQ. The CDR3 sequence is 15 residues long.

This rearrangement joins TRBV19 to TRBJ1-4; perhaps TRBD1 as D (6 bases). The CDR3 is 14 residues long. Deletions cut 4 bases from V and 8 bases from J, with 14 bases between. Germline-derived CDR1 and CDR2 are LNHDA and SQIVND (reference sequence). In DNA form, the CDR3 reads TGTGCCAGTAGTACAATCCATGGGGGCGAAAAACTGTTTTTT. Its translation is CASSTIHGGEKLFF.

This clone was detected only a few times. CDR3 in amino acids: CSVEGSGRYEQYF. The CDR3 bases are TGCAGCGTGGAGGGATCTGGGCGCTACGAGCAGTACTTC. This chain links TRBV29-1 with TRBJ2-7, with D maybe TRBD2 (6 bases). The CDR3 contains 13 residues. The V gene lost 6 bases and the J gene lost 3 bases, with 15 bases spanning the gap. In germline, CDR1 is SQVTM, CDR2 ANQGSEA.

V gene TRBV29-1 combines with J gene TRBJ1-1, with D possibly matching TRBD1 (6 bases). Germline V gives CDR1 SQVTM, CDR2 ANQGSEA. Trimming removed 7 bases from V and 3 bases from J, with 15 bases in between. This CDR3 has 13 amino acids. CDR3 amino acids: CSASQGGDTEAFF. CDR3 nucleotide sequence: TGCAGCGCTTCACAGGGTGGGGACACTGAAGCTTTCTTT.

V usage is TRBV18 and J usage is TRBJ2-7; 9 nucleotides line up with TRBD2. J gave up 0 bases and V 4 bases, and 10 bases lay outside the gene matches. Germline V gene data show CDR1 as KGHSH and CDR2 as LQKENI. The CDR3 contains 17 residues. CDR3 in amino acids: CASSLRSGSDSSYEQYF. CDR3 in DNA: TGTGCCAGCTCACTCCGTAGCGGGAGTGACAGCTCCTACGAGCAGTACTTC.

This clone was found once. V gene TRBV7-9 combines with J gene TRBJ2-2, with 7 positions matching TRBD1. With 2 bases clipped from V and 5 bases from J, the junction kept 8 bases outside the gene matches. Germline V lookup: CDR1 SEHNR, CDR2 FQNEAQ (reference sequence). The CDR3 extends over 16 amino acids. The CDR3 reads CASSLIPGGSTGELFF. The CDR3 nucleotides are TGTGCCAGCAGCTTAATCCCAGGGGGTAGTACCGGGGAGCTGTTTTTT.

This chain uses TRBV4-1 with TRBJ2-3; TRBD2 matches 15 bases. Per the germline V gene, CDR1 is MGHRA and CDR2 is YSYEKL. J lost 5 bases, V lost 0 bases, and 3 bases had no gene match. The CDR3 totals 17 residues. This CDR3 reads CASSQEGTSGGRDTQYF. CDR3 coding DNA: TGCGCCAGCAGCCAAGAAGGGACTAGCGGGGGGAGAGATACGCAGTATTTT.

The V gene is TRBV5-6, the J gene TRBJ2-1; 10 bases are a match to TRBD1. From germline, CDR1 is SGHDT and CDR2 YYEEEE. The CDR3 has 16 amino acids. The trim removed 4 bases at V and 10 bases at J, leaving 14 bases unmatched. The DNA of the CDR3 is TGTGCCAGCAGCCCCCGGACAGGGGGTTTCGAGGAGGAGCAGTTCTTC. Its translation: CASSPRTGGFEEEQFF.

The chain is built from TRBV7-9 and TRBJ1-2, with TRBD1 identical over 8 bases. With V trimmed by 0 bases and J by 4 bases, 7 bases remained unmatched. There are 16 residues in the CDR3. Germline values: CDR1 SEHNR, CDR2 FQNEAQ (reference sequence). The CDR3 loop is CASSLAGTGEGYGYTF. CDR3 DNA: TGTGCCAGCAGCTTAGCTGGGACAGGAGAGGGCTATGGCTACACCTTC.

The rearrangement links TRBV3-1 (or the pseudogene TRBV3-2) to TRBJ2-3; D is perhaps TRBD2 (6 bases). Trimming left V 0 bases short and J 9 bases short, with 16 bases between. CDR1 is LGHDT, CDR2 YNNKEL, per germline (reference sequence). The CDR3 is made up of 15 amino acids. The CDR3 DNA follows: TGTGCCAGCAGCCAAGATTTCACGGGAGCCCGGACGCAGTATTTT. Protein: CASSQDFTGARTQYF.

CDR3 in DNA: TGTGCCACGAGCGGCGGGAGGGCCGTCGGTACGCAGTATTTT. Its translation: CATSGGRAVGTQYF. This chain joins TRBV24-1 and TRBJ2-3; 9 bases fit TRBD2. Trimming removed 10 bases from V and 8 bases from J; junction bases left unmatched: 12. The CDR3 sequence is 14 residues long. Germline V gives CDR1 KGHDR, CDR2 SFDVKD.

The chain is built from TRBV19 and TRBJ2-1; 7 bases are shared with TRBD2. After removal of 5 bases from V and 1 base from J, the junction contained 8 bases not matched to a gene. CDR3 length: 16 residues. Germline CDR1 reads LNHDA; CDR2 reads SQIVND (reference sequence). The CDR3, as DNA: TGTGCCAGTAGTGGACGACTAGCTTCTTCCTACAATGAGCAGTTCTTC. Residues: CASSGRLASSYNEQFF.

The chain joins TRBV5-8 to TRBJ2-7; 12 bases match TRBD2. CDR3 length: 16 residues. The ends lost 5 bases at V and 3 bases at J; junction bases unmatched: 9. The germline CDR1 and CDR2 sequences are SGHTS and YDEGEE. The CDR3 spells CASSSGLAGSFYEQYF. DNA of the CDR3: TGTGCCAGCAGTTCGGGACTAGCGGGCTCGTTCTACGAGCAGTACTTC. Using reference TRBV5-8 and TRBJ2-7 for the parts outside the CDR3, the full variable domain is EAGVTQSPTHLIKTRGQQATLRCSPISGHTSVYWYQQALGLGLQFLLWYDEGEERNRGNFPPRFSGRQFPNYSSELNVNALELEDSALYLCASSSGLAGSFYEQYFGPGTRLTVT.

The chain carries TRBV11-2 and TRBJ2-2; D gene uncertain. CDR3 length: 13 amino acids. Deletions cut 5 bases from V and 5 bases from J, with 9 bases between. Germline CDR1 and CDR2: SGHAT and FQNNGV. In DNA, the CDR3 is TGTGCCAGCAGCCCCATACAGACCGGGGAGCTGTTTTTT. Amino acids: CASSPIQTGELFF. Filled out from reference TRBV11-2 and TRBJ2-2, the complete variable domain reads EAGVAQSPRYKIIEKRQSVAFWCNPISGHATLYWYQQILGQGPKLLIQFQNNGVVDDSQLPKDRFSAERLKGVDSTLKIQPAKLEDSAVYLCASSPIQTGELFFGEGSRLTVL.

The V gene is TRBV2, the J gene TRBJ1-5; possibly TRBD1 for D (6 bases). The V gene lost 3 bases and the J gene lost 9 bases, with 12 bases spanning the gap. Looked up from germline, CDR1 is SNHLY and CDR2 is FYNNEI. This CDR3 is 13 amino acids long. The CDR3 coding sequence is TGTGCCAGCAGTGACGGGGGGGCGGGGCCCCAGCATTTT. It codes for CASSDGGAGPQHF.

This sequence joins TRBV5-1 and TRBJ2-1; 7 bases fit TRBD2. The CDR3 consists of 17 residues. With V trimmed by 4 bases and J by 3 bases, 13 bases remained unmatched. Germline CDR1 SGHRS, CDR2 YFSETQ. In nucleotides, the CDR3 is TGCGCCAGCAGCAGCCTAGGTGGGAGGGCCGTCTACAATGAGCAGTTCTTC. This translates into CASSSLGGRAVYNEQFF.